These 17 T cell receptor beta chains share one sample of origin, sequenced in a study of T cells after somatic rescue of genetic block. The table came from immunoSEQ multiplex PCR; TCRdb's copy has only in-frame clones and leaves some out. In the table there are 110,000 or so clones, 80% to 95% of which are singletons. Material for sequencing was peripheral blood mononuclear cells (PBMCs). The receptors derive from a woman between 18 and 30 years old.

The genes are TRBV19 and TRBJ2-7, with D perhaps matching TRBD1 (7 bases). CDR1 is LNHDA and CDR2 is SQIVND in the germline V gene (reference sequence). V dropped 5 bases and J dropped 5 bases, with 16 bases sitting between them. CDR3 length equals 14 residues. The CDR3 DNA reads as TGTGCCAGTAGTCCCGCGGGCAGGGGGGACGAGCAGTACTTC. Amino acid sequence: CASSPAGRGDEQYF.

The chain uses TRBV18 and TRBJ1-1; D gene uncertain. From germline, CDR1 is KGHSH and CDR2 LQKENI. This CDR3 has 18 amino acids. The ends were cut back, 2 bases at V and 0 bases at J, with 19 bases in the middle. In DNA, the CDR3 is TGTGCCAGCTCACCATTTGAGACGTCCGGCAACATGAACACTGAAGCTTTCTTT. Translation gives CASSPFETSGNMNTEAFF.

The chain links TRBV7-3 to TRBJ1-1; D is undetermined. The CDR3 is made up of 14 amino acids. CDR1 and CDR2 from the germline V gene are SGHTA and FQGTGA. Trimming removed 4 bases from V and 1 base from J, with 10 bases in between. This CDR3 is CASSSSPGNTEAFF. CDR3 in DNA: TGTGCCAGCAGCTCAAGCCCGGGGAACACTGAAGCTTTCTTT.

V gene TRBV4-3 combines with J gene TRBJ2-7; 7 bases are a match to TRBD2. With 0 bases clipped from V and 3 bases from J, the junction kept 5 bases outside the gene matches. The germline CDR1 and CDR2 sequences are LGHNA and YSLEER. The CDR3 loop spans 15 amino acids. CDR3: CASSQDNGGFYEQYF. The CDR3 DNA reads as TGCGCCAGCAGCCAAGATAACGGGGGGTTCTACGAGCAGTACTTC.

The chain links TRBV7-9 to TRBJ1-1; no reliable D call. In germline, CDR1 is SEHNR, CDR2 FQNEAQ (reference sequence). The CDR3 is 14 amino acids. The V end lost 2 bases, the J end lost 1 base, and 8 bases lay between the germline ends. The CDR3 DNA follows: TGTGCCAGCAGCTTACAGGTAACGAACACTGAAGCTTTCTTT. It yields the protein CASSLQVTNTEAFF.

Only a few counts were recorded for this clone. The rearrangement links TRBV19 to TRBJ1-6; 7 bases agree with TRBD1. CDR1 and CDR2 from the germline V gene are LNHDA and SQIVND (reference sequence). Trimming removed 6 bases from V and 4 bases from J; junction bases left unmatched: 6. This CDR3 spans 15 amino acids. The CDR3 coding sequence is TGTGCCAGTAGGATGTCGGGACAGTATAATTCACCCCTCCACTTT. It is translated as CASRMSGQYNSPLHF.

V gene TRBV7-2 combines with J gene TRBJ1-3, with D uncertain. This CDR3 has 13 amino acids. Germline V lookup: CDR1 SGHTA, CDR2 FQGNSA. Deletions cut 7 bases from V and 4 bases from J, with 11 bases between. The CDR3 DNA follows: TGTGCCAGCAACCGCGAACTCGGAAACACCATATATTTT. Translation: CASNRELGNTIYF.

The chain links TRBV7-8 to TRBJ1-1; 7 bases fit TRBD1. J lost 3 bases, V lost 7 bases, and 11 bases had no gene match. This CDR3 is 15 amino acids long. Looked up from germline, CDR1 is SGHVS and CDR2 is FQNEAQ. The CDR3 here is CASNDRESWDTEAFF. In DNA form, the CDR3 reads TGTGCCAGCAATGACAGGGAAAGCTGGGACACTGAAGCTTTCTTT.

The V call is TRBV6-4, the J call TRBJ2-1, with 7 bases identical to TRBD2. Germline V gives CDR1 MRHNA, CDR2 SNTAGT. The V and J ends lost 6 bases and 0 bases, in that order; junction bases with no gene match: 8. CDR3 length: 16 amino acids. The CDR3 nucleotides read TGTGCCAGCAGCGAGCGGGGCGAGAGCTCCTACAATGAGCAGTTCTTC. The encoded protein is CASSERGESSYNEQFF.

V usage is TRBV19 and J usage is TRBJ1-6; D uncertain. The CDR3 covers 12 residues. Germline V gives CDR1 LNHDA, CDR2 SQIVND (reference sequence). V shed 5 bases and J shed 8 bases, with 7 bases lying between them. As DNA, the CDR3 is TGTGCCAGTAGTCATCAGGATTCACCCCTCCACTTT. It encodes CASSHQDSPLHF.

The chain recombines TRBV7-2 with TRBJ2-7; D remains unclear. The V end lost 5 bases, the J end lost 1 base, and 15 bases lay between the germline ends. Per the germline V gene, CDR1 is SGHTA and CDR2 is FQGNSA. This CDR3 is 15 amino acids long. The CDR3 coding sequence is TGTGCCAGCAGCCCCTACACCATACCTTCCTACGAGCAGTACTTC. Translated, it gives CASSPYTIPSYEQYF.

This chain joins TRBV5-1 and TRBJ1-3; no definite D call. V lost 4 bases and J lost 2, with 16 bases in between. The CDR3 consists of 16 residues. Germline-derived CDR1 and CDR2 are SGHRS and YFSETQ. The chain's CDR3 is CASSPSSRGAGNTIYF. CDR3 DNA sequence: TGCGCCAGCAGCCCTTCTTCTCGGGGTGCTGGAAACACCATATATTTT. The variable domain in full, with the rest retrieved from reference TRBV5-1 and TRBJ1-3, is KAGVTQTPRYLIKTRGQQVTLSCSPISGHRSVSWYQQTPGQGLQFLFEYFSETQRNKGNFPGRFSGRQFSNSRSEMNVSTLELGDSALYLCASSPSSRGAGNTIYFGEGSWLTVV.

V and J are TRBV20-1 and TRBJ1-1; no clear D gene. The V end lost 0 bases, the J end lost 11 bases, and 10 bases lay between the germline ends. The germline CDR1 and CDR2 sequences are DFQATT and SNEGSKA (reference sequence). The CDR3 runs to 11 residues. The CDR3 protein is CSARDDRGAFF. CDR3 DNA sequence: TGCAGTGCTAGAGATGACCGAGGTGCTTTCTTT.

The J gene is TRBJ1-1, the V gene TRBV6-6, with 10 positions matching TRBD1. There are 14 residues in the CDR3. V shed 6 bases and J 6 bases; nucleotides not matched to a gene: 7. The V gene's germline CDR1 is MNHNY and CDR2 SVGAGI (reference sequence). Written as DNA, the CDR3 is TGTGCCAGCAGCCCCGGGACAGGGGACGCTGAAGCTTTCTTT. Protein: CASSPGTGDAEAFF.

V and J are TRBV7-2 and TRBJ2-3, with D perhaps TRBD2 (5 bases). This CDR3 comprises 14 residues. V was clipped by 2 bases and J by 6 bases, with 12 bases between them. Germline loops: CDR1 SGHTA, CDR2 FQGNSA. The CDR3 loop is CASSLRAAQDTQYF. In DNA form, the CDR3 reads TGTGCCAGCAGCTTACGAGCGGCGCAGGATACGCAGTATTTT.

V and J are TRBV5-4 and TRBJ2-3; 8 nucleotides match TRBD2. V trimming: 2 bases; J trimming: 0 bases; junction bases outside the gene matches: 5. The CDR3 runs to 16 residues. Germline V gene data show CDR1 as SGHNT and CDR2 as YYREEE (reference sequence). The CDR3 loop reads CASSFKRGTSTDTQYF. CDR3 in DNA: TGTGCCAGCAGCTTCAAGCGGGGGACTAGCACAGATACGCAGTATTTT.

The chain recombines TRBV4-2 with TRBJ2-3; D perhaps matches TRBD1 (7 bases). The ends were cut back, 4 bases at V and 0 bases at J, with 14 bases in the middle. The germline gives CDR1 LGHNA, CDR2 YNFKEQ. The CDR3 spans 16 residues. The CDR3 nucleotides are TGTGCCAGCAGCCCCAGGACAGGAGGGAGCACAGATACGCAGTATTTT. Translating gives CASSPRTGGSTDTQYF.